Sequencing of this T cell receptor (beta chain) was carried out in a study of cytomegalovirus exposure and HLA in healthy donors. With 60 Vbeta and 13 Jbeta primers, the PCR was carried out. Repertoires were generated with immunoSEQ multiplex PCR, while TCRdb's copy carries only in-frame clones and drops some. The table lists 150,000 to 200,000 clones, around 72% of them singletons. Overall study findings and caveats: TCR beta V- and J-gene trimming, according to a later analysis, was linked to a missense DCLRE1C variant. A few of the chains that were CMV-associated were confirmed in vitro to be specific for CMV antigens. Among TCR beta chains, those listed as cytomegalovirus-associated numbered around 160.

CDR1 and CDR2 from the germline V gene are DFQATT and SNEGSKA (reference sequence). Trimming left V 6 bases short and J 8 bases short, with 13 bases between. The CDR3 sequence is 11 residues long. About this clone: The antigen is not known.

Sample: PBMCs. The rearrangement links TRBV20-1 to TRBJ1-1, with D perhaps TRBD1 (6 bases). The clonotype was recovered from a woman aged 40-49 years in good health and CMV-seropositive. For the CDR3, the DNA is TGCAGTGCGCCCCGGGACATAGAAGCTTTCTTT. This gives the protein CSAPRDIEAFF.